The source of this TCR beta chain is a study of cytomegalovirus exposure and HLA in healthy donors. About the research overall: In a later analysis, the roughly 120 validation repertoires were reported to have used the same platform as the 600 to 800 first-cohort repertoires. Study-level points and caveats: There were approximately 150 TCR beta chains listed as cytomegalovirus-associated.

Assay: immunoSEQ multiplex PCR; the TCRdb copy retains only in-frame clones and omits some. The sample records 100,000 to 150,000 clones, 85% to 95% being singletons. Looked up from germline, CDR1 is SGHVS and CDR2 is FNYEAQ. The CDR3 runs to 12 residues. V was cut by 3 bases and J by 7 bases, with 6 bases left in between. This clone was detected only a few times. As yet, its antigen is unknown. The sequenced sample was PBMCs. This chain joins TRBV7-6 and TRBJ2-2, with D possibly matching TRBD2 (5 bases). The receptor was isolated from a woman aged 18-29 years in good health and CMV-seronegative. CDR3 DNA sequence: TGTGCCAGCAGCTTTGGGAGCGGGGAGCTGTTTTTT. Amino acid sequence: CASSFGSGELFF.